This TCR beta chain was recovered during a study of blood T cell repertoires in COVID-19. Study background: The United States, Italy and Spain supplied acute and convalescent COVID-19 samples. PBMCs, B-cell-depleted T cells, or T cells were the source of the cDNA or gDNA that made up the material.

This clone showed up just a few times. The ends were cut back, 3 bases at V and 2 bases at J, with 9 bases in the middle. CDR1 is SGHKS and CDR2 is YYEKEE in the germline V gene (reference sequence). CDR3 length equals 14 residues. Assay: immunoSEQ multiplex PCR; the TCRdb copy retains only in-frame clones and omits some. This table has around 93,000 clones, approximately 87% appearing once. Sequenced: peripheral blood. The receptor's source is a human donor in a cohort sampled during active COVID-19. The rearrangement links TRBV5-5 to TRBJ1-3; D might be TRBD1 (5 bases). The CDR3 DNA sequence: TGTGCCAGCAGCTGGGACTCCACTGGAAACACCATATATTTT. It codes for CASSWDSTGNTIYF.